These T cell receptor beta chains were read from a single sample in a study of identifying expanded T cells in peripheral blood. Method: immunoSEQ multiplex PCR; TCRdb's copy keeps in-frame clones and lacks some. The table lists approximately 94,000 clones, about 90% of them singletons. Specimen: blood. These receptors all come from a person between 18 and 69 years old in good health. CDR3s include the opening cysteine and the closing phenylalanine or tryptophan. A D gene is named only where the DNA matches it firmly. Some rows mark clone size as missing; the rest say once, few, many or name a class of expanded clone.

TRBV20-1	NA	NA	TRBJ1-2	CSAAGGKGYTF	TGCAGTGCTGCCGGGGGAAAGGGCTACACCTTC
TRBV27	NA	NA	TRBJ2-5	CASSLGVDQETQYF	TGTGCCAGCAGTTTGGGGGTGGATCAAGAGACCCAGTACTTC
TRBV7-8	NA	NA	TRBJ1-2	CASSFSTVGYGYTF	TGTGCCAGCAGCTTCTCTACAGTGGGTTATGGCTACACCTTC
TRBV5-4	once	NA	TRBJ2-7	CASSLKMAYEQYF	TGTGCCAGCAGCCTGAAGATGGCCTACGAGCAGTACTTC
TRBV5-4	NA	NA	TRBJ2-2	CASSPGGGNLAGELFF	TGTGCCAGCAGCCCTGGGGGCGGGAACTTGGCCGGGGAGCTGTTTTTT
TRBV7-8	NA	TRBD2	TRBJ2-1	CASSSGPGLADNEQFF	TGTGCCAGCAGCTCAGGCCCGGGACTAGCGGACAATGAGCAGTTCTTC
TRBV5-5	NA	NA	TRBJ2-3	CASSFSSASTDTQYF	TGTGCCAGCAGCTTTAGCAGCGCTAGCACAGATACGCAGTATTTT
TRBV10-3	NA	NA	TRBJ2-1	CAMSPGPRNNEQFF	TGTGCCATGTCCCCGGGGCCCAGAAACAATGAGCAGTTCTTC
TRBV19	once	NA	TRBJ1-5	CASSIRQLGTQPQHF	TGTGCCAGTAGTATCCGACAGTTAGGGACTCAGCCCCAGCATTTT
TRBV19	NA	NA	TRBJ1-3	CASRVDSSGNTIYF	TGTGCCAGTAGGGTCGACAGCTCTGGAAACACCATATATTTT
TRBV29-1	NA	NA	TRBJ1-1	CSVEGGGAGNTEAFF	TGCAGCGTTGAAGGCGGCGGGGCGGGGAACACTGAAGCTTTCTTT
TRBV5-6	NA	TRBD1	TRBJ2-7	CASSSDRGLYEQYF	TGTGCCAGCAGCTCGGACAGGGGGCTTTACGAGCAGTACTTC
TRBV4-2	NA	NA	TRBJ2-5	CASSQGQGGEYQYF	TGTGCCAGCAGCCAAGGACAGGGAGGGGAGTACCAGTACTTC
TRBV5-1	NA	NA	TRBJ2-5	CASSIYPGRWETQYF	TGCGCCAGCAGCATATACCCAGGGAGGTGGGAGACCCAGTACTTC
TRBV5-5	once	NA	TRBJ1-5	CASSDLLGGAHNQPQHF	TGTGCCAGCAGCGATCTCTTGGGAGGGGCCCATAATCAGCCCCAGCATTTT
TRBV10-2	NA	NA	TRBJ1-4	CASSEQGREKLFF	TGCGCCAGCAGTGAGCAGGGAAGGGAAAAACTGTTTTTT
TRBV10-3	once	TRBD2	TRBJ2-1	CAIRGTSGDSYNEQFF	TGTGCCATCAGGGGGACTAGCGGGGACTCCTACAATGAGCAGTTCTTC
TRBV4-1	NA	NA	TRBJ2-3	CASSLPATDTQYF	TGCGCCAGCAGCCTCCCAGCCACAGATACGCAGTATTTT
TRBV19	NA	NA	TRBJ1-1	CAVHREGGTEAFF	TGTGCCGTTCACAGGGAAGGGGGCACTGAAGCTTTCTTT
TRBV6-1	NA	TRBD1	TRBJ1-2	CASSDPLGQRKTYGYTF	TGTGCCAGCAGTGACCCCCTGGGACAGCGTAAGACCTATGGCTACACCTTC
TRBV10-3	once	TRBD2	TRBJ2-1	CAIRADSGGSNEQFF	TGTGCCATCAGGGCGGATAGCGGGGGGAGCAATGAGCAGTTCTTC
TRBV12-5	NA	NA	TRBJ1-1	CASGLVYGAFF	TGTGCTAGTGGTTTGGTTTATGGTGCTTTCTTT
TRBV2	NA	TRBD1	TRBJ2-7	CASLGQGAPYEQYF	TGTGCCAGCCTGGGGCAGGGGGCTCCCTACGAGCAGTACTTC
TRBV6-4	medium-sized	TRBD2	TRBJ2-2	CASSPAAGGGGGELFF	TGTGCCAGCAGCCCGGCTGCGGGGGGCGGCGGCGGGGAGCTGTTTTTT
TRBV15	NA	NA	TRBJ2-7	CATSRQGISEQYF	TGTGCCACCAGTCGTCAGGGGATTAGTGAGCAGTACTTC
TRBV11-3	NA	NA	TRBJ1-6	CASSYQYNSPLHF	TGTGCCAGCAGCTACCAGTATAATTCACCCCTCCACTTT
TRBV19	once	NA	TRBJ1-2	CASSIPIRGYTF	TGTGCCAGTAGTATCCCTATTCGGGGCTACACCTTC
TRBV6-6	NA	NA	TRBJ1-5	CASSSSESNQPQHF	TGTGCCAGCAGTTCGTCGGAAAGCAATCAGCCCCAGCATTTT
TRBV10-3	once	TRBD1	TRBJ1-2	CAISDEKTGTPNYGYTF	TGTGCCATCAGTGACGAGAAGACAGGGACGCCTAACTATGGCTACACCTTC
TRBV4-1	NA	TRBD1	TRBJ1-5	CASSQDGWSGTGTGQPQHF	TGCGCCAGCAGCCAAGATGGGTGGTCCGGGACAGGGACGGGTCAGCCCCAGCATTTT
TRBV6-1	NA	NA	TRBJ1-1	CASSEGFGNTEAFF	TGTGCCAGCAGTGAAGGTTTCGGGAACACTGAAGCTTTCTTT
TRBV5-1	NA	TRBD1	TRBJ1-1	CASSSGTGNTEAFF	TGCGCCAGCAGCTCCGGGACAGGGAACACTGAAGCTTTCTTT
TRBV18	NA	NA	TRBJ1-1	CASSPGSGVPEAFF	TGTGCCAGCTCACCCGGCTCGGGGGTACCTGAAGCTTTCTTT
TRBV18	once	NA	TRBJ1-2	CASSFAANYGYTF	TGTGCCAGCTCATTCGCAGCTAACTATGGCTACACCTTC
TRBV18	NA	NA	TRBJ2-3	CASSPRSSKEGLRDTQYF	TGTGCCAGCTCACCACGATCAAGCAAGGAGGGCCTTCGAGATACGCAGTATTTT
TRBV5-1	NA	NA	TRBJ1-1	CASSATLTENTEAFF	TGCGCCAGCAGCGCGACTCTGACAGAGAACACTGAAGCTTTCTTT
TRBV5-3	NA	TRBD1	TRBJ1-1	CARSLGQGRQGSEAFF	TGTGCCAGAAGCTTGGGACAGGGAAGACAGGGCAGCGAAGCTTTCTTT
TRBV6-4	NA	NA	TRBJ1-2	CASSDSESANYGYTF	TGTGCCAGCAGTGACTCTGAAAGTGCTAACTATGGCTACACCTTC
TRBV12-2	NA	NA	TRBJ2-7	CASRDTYEQYF	TGTGCAAGTCGCGACACCTACGAGCAGTACTTC
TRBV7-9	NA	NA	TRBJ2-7	CASAGLANEQYF	TGTGCCAGCGCCGGGCTAGCGAACGAGCAGTACTTC